This paragraph covers one T cell receptor beta chain sequence. What it recognizes is unknown. These data belong to a study of neoadjuvant nivolumab and ipilimumab in lung cancer. The study's findings and limits: Blood richness before therapy tracked richness in tumors resected after neoadjuvant therapy. TCR richness and clonality were higher in tumors than adjacent uninvolved lung.

The CDR3 sequence is 14 residues long. CDR1 and CDR2 (germline): SGDLS, YYNGEE. V lost 2 bases and J lost 4, with 10 bases in between. TCRdb's table, derived via immunoSEQ multiplex PCR, lists solely in-frame clones and lacks some. In the table there are under 5,000 clones, about four fifths of which are singletons. The origin of this receptor is an adult with non-small cell lung cancer. Some clones in this sample may be carry-over from other donors' samples. Sequencing was performed on normal lung tissue adjacent to the tumor, taken after neoadjuvant nivolumab, alone or with ipilimumab, at or shortly before surgery. V is TRBV9 and J is TRBJ1-5; D not certain. The CDR3 region is CASSVTAGNQPQHF. The DNA for the CDR3 is TGTGCCAGCAGCGTCACGGCGGGAAATCAGCCCCAGCATTTT.